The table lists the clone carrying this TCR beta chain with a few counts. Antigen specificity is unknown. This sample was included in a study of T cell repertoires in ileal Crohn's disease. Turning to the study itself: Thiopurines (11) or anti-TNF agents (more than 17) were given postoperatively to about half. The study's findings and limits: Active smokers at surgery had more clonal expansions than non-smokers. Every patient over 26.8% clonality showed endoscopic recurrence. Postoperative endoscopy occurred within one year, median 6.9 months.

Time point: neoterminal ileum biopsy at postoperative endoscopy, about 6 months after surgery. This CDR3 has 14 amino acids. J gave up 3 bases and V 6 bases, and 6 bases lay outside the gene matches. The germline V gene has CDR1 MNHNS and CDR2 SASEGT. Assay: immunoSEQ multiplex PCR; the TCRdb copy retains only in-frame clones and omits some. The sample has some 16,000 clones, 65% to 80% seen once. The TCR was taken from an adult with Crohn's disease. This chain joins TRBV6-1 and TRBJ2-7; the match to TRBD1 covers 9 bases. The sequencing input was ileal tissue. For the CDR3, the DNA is TGTGCCAGCAGCACGACAGGGGGAAACTACGAGCAGTACTTC. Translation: CASSTTGGNYEQYF.